Listed below are T cell receptor beta chains from one sample, sequenced in a study of beta chain features in type 1 diabetes. The repertoire was sequenced with immunoSEQ multiplex PCR; TCRdb's copy has only in-frame clones and lacks some. In the table there are around 160,000 clones, 9% of which are singletons. The specimen was central memory CD4+ T cells from blood. Every receptor here comes from a woman aged 25 to 39 with type 1 diabetes. The CDR3 runs from the conserved cysteine through the conserved F or W. D genes are given only for firm matches. Rows may omit the clone size; those that give it use once, few, many or a size class.

cdr3_nt	cdr3_aa	v_call	clone_size	cdr3_length	j_call	d_call
TGTGCCTCCATTCTAGCGGGAGGCTACAATGAGCAGTTCTTC	CASILAGGYNEQFF	TRBV30	few	14	TRBJ2-1	TRBD2
TGTGCCAGCAGTCCTCGCGGACTAGCGAGTAATGAGCAGTTCTTC	CASSPRGLASNEQFF	TRBV7-9	few	15	TRBJ2-1	TRBD2
TGTGCCAGTAGTCGACAGATTAAGGGGACTGAAGCTTTCTTT	CASSRQIKGTEAFF	TRBV19	-	14	TRBJ1-1	-
TGTGCCAGCAGCTTGGGGGCGACAGGGGGTCAGGAGACCCAGTACTTC	CASSLGATGGQETQYF	TRBV5-6	-	16	TRBJ2-5	TRBD1
TGTGCCAGCGCCGCTTCGGGAGATACCTACAATGAGCAGTTCTTC	CASAASGDTYNEQFF	TRBV6-4	-	15	TRBJ2-1	-
TGTGCCAGCAGCTTACGGACTAGCGGGAACACCGGGGAGCTGTTTTTT	CASSLRTSGNTGELFF	TRBV7-9	-	16	TRBJ2-2	TRBD2
TGTGCCAGCATTCGACAGGGGGCGCGTGGCGGGGAGCTGTTTTTT	CASIRQGARGGELFF	TRBV28	-	15	TRBJ2-2	TRBD1
TGTGCCAGCAGTGCCAGGGTCAATGAGCAGTTCTTC	CASSARVNEQFF	TRBV6-1	-	12	TRBJ2-1	-
TGCGCCAGCAGCCAATCCCGGCGGGACCCTGTCTTTAAGAGCACTGAAGCTTTCTTT	CASSQSRRDPVFKSTEAFF	TRBV4-1	-	19	TRBJ1-1	-
TGTGCCAGCAGCTTCGCTAGCGGGAGACAAGAGACCCAGTACTTC	CASSFASGRQETQYF	TRBV7-2	few	15	TRBJ2-5	TRBD2
TGCGCCAGCAGCTTGGCTGGACAGAGTGGTGAAGCTTTCTTT	CASSLAGQSGEAFF	TRBV5-1	few	14	TRBJ1-1	-
TGTGCCAGCAGCTTAACTAGCGGATACTCCTACAATGAGCAGTTCTTC	CASSLTSGYSYNEQFF	TRBV7-8	-	16	TRBJ2-1	TRBD2
TGTGCCAGCAGCGGACGACTAGGGCACAATGAGCAGTTCTTC	CASSGRLGHNEQFF	TRBV7-9	-	14	TRBJ2-1	-
TGTGCCAGCAGTGAAGGGGGGCTCGGTGAAAAACTGTTTTTT	CASSEGGLGEKLFF	TRBV2	-	14	TRBJ1-4	-
TGTGCCAGCAGCGCCGAGGTTGGCACTGAAGCTTTCTTT	CASSAEVGTEAFF	TRBV7-9	-	13	TRBJ1-1	-
TGTGCCAGCACCCGAGGGAGCAGGGGGTACAATGAGCAGTTCTTC	CASTRGSRGYNEQFF	TRBV9	few	15	TRBJ2-1	TRBD1
TGTGCCAGCAGCGTAGAATATACCGGGGAGCTGTTTTTT	CASSVEYTGELFF	TRBV9	-	13	TRBJ2-2	-
TGTGCCAGTAGTTGGGGCAACACTGAAGCTTTCTTT	CASSWGNTEAFF	TRBV19	-	12	TRBJ1-1	-
TGTGCCAGCAGCTTGCGGGATTCAGATACGCAGTATTTT	CASSLRDSDTQYF	TRBV5-4	few	13	TRBJ2-3	-
TGCAGCCCGACGGGGGATAGCAATCAGCCCCAGCATTTT	CSPTGDSNQPQHF	TRBV29-1	-	13	TRBJ1-5	-
TGTGCCTGGACTAGTCGAGGCTACAATGAGCAGTTCTTC	CAWTSRGYNEQFF	TRBV30	few	13	TRBJ2-1	-
TGCAGCGTTGTACGGGGGGCCGACACTGAAGCTTTCTTT	CSVVRGADTEAFF	TRBV29-1	-	13	TRBJ1-1	-
TGTGCCAGCAGTTATAATTCAGGGGGCAATGAGCAGTTCTTC	CASSYNSGGNEQFF	TRBV6-5	few	14	TRBJ2-1	TRBD1
TGTGCCAGCAGCCAGTGGGTAGCGGGGGGACAAGAGACCCAGTACTTC	CASSQWVAGGQETQYF	TRBV11-2	-	16	TRBJ2-5	TRBD2
TGTGCCAGCAGCTTGGGACAGGGCGCCTACGAGCAGTACTTC	CASSLGQGAYEQYF	TRBV7-2	few	14	TRBJ2-7	TRBD1
TGTGCCAGCAGCTTAAACGGTAAGAACACTGAAGCTTTCTTT	CASSLNGKNTEAFF	TRBV7-9	-	14	TRBJ1-1	-
TGTGCCAGCAGCTCACCCCGTCGGGACACTGAAGCTTTCTTT	CASSSPRRDTEAFF	TRBV11-3	few	14	TRBJ1-1	-
TGTGCCAGTAGTACCAGCGGAGCATGGATCTTC	CASSTSGAWIF	TRBV19	few	11	TRBJ2-7	-
TGTGCCAGCAGCCTACCCCCTAGGAATGAGCAGTTCTTC	CASSLPPRNEQFF	TRBV7-2	few	13	TRBJ2-1	-
TGTGCCAGTAGTCTAAGTAGCGGGAACTACAATGAGCAGTTCTTC	CASSLSSGNYNEQFF	TRBV19	few	15	TRBJ2-1	TRBD2
TGTGCCAGCAGTTACGTGGTGGCAGGGGGCTACGAGCAGTACTTC	CASSYVVAGGYEQYF	TRBV6-5	-	15	TRBJ2-7	TRBD1
TGTGCCAGCAGTTTCCCCCCGGACAGGGAGAATGGCTACACCTTC	CASSFPPDRENGYTF	TRBV6-6	-	15	TRBJ1-2	TRBD1
TGTGCCAGCAGTGAATACGGGACAGGAGAGCAGTTCTTC	CASSEYGTGEQFF	TRBV25-1	few	13	TRBJ2-1	TRBD1
TGCGCCAGCAGCTTGGCCGGCAGTCGAGGGGAGACCCAGTACTTC	CASSLAGSRGETQYF	TRBV5-1	-	15	TRBJ2-5	-
TGTGCCAGCAGTTCCGGACTAGCGGGAACAGATACGCAGTATTTT	CASSSGLAGTDTQYF	TRBV27	-	15	TRBJ2-3	TRBD2
TGTGCCAGCAGTGGACAGGTTAACTATGGCTACACCTTC	CASSGQVNYGYTF	TRBV2	-	13	TRBJ1-2	-
TGTGCCAGCAGCGACCAGGGGGCGTCTGGAAACACCATATATTTT	CASSDQGASGNTIYF	TRBV9	few	15	TRBJ1-3	TRBD1
TGTGCCAGCAGCCCCTCGGGACATCTTTCTAACTATGGCTACACCTTC	CASSPSGHLSNYGYTF	TRBV9	-	16	TRBJ1-2	-
TGTGCCAGCAGCCAAGAGGGGCAGGGCACTCAGCCCCAGCATTTT	CASSQEGQGTQPQHF	TRBV4-2	-	15	TRBJ1-5	-
TGTGCCAGCAGCTTGACAGGGGGCGCGGCCGGGGAGCTGTTTTTT	CASSLTGGAAGELFF	TRBV5-6	few	15	TRBJ2-2	TRBD1
TGTGCCAGCAGCGTAGTTGTGGACTATGTAGGGACCTTC	CASSVVVDYVGTF	TRBV9	few	13	TRBJ1-2	-
TGTGCCTCGATCCGGGCCCAAGGGGGTGGCTACACCTTC	CASIRAQGGGYTF	TRBV19	few	13	TRBJ1-2	-
TGTGCCAGCAGCCGCCGGGACAGGGATAGCAATCAGCCCCAGCATTTT	CASSRRDRDSNQPQHF	TRBV7-9	few	16	TRBJ1-5	TRBD1
TGTGCCAGCAGCTTAGCCCCCAACAGTAACTATGGCTACACCTTC	CASSLAPNSNYGYTF	TRBV7-8	few	15	TRBJ1-2	-
TGCGCCAGCACCGAGGGGGCGGACAACACCGGGGAGCTGTTTTTT	CASTEGADNTGELFF	TRBV5-1	few	15	TRBJ2-2	TRBD1